This TCR beta chain was sequenced during a study of beta chain features in type 1 diabetes. Purities in excess of 95% were seen in all sorted populations. Findings of the study overall: In these data, an HLA type influence on TCRB rearrangement remained unresolved. Among patients with Type 1 diabetes, TCRB CDR3s were moderately but significantly shorter in every one of the four CD4+ subsets.

Reverse transcribing all isolated RNA meant expressed TCRB transcripts were sequenced. This table comes from immunoSEQ multiplex PCR, and its TCRdb copy is limited to in-frame clones, with some not included. This table holds about 360,000 clones, around 13% found once. Comments on this clone: Its antigen remains unknown.

The CDR3 extends over 15 amino acids. V was clipped by 6 bases and J by 4 bases; unmatched bases: 10. Germline V gives CDR1 SGHTA, CDR2 FQGNSA. The chain uses TRBV7-2 and TRBJ2-5; 8 nucleotides align to TRBD2. This receptor was taken from a young woman with type 1 diabetes. The specimen sequenced was naive CD4+ T cells from blood. The CDR3 nucleotides read TGTGCCAGCAGGACATTCGGGGGGGCCGGAGAGACCCAGTACTTC. This encodes CASRTFGGAGETQYF.